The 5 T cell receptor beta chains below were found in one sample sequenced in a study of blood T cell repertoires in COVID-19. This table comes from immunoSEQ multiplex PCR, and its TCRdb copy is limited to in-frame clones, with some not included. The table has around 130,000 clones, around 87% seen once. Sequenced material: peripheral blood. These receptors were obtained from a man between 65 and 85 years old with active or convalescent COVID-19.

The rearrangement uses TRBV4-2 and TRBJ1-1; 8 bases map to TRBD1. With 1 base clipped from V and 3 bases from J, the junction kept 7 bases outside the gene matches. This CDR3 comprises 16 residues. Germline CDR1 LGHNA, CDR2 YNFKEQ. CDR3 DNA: TGTGCCAGCAGCCAAGTTCTGACAGGGGCGGACACTGAAGCTTTCTTT. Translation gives CASSQVLTGADTEAFF.

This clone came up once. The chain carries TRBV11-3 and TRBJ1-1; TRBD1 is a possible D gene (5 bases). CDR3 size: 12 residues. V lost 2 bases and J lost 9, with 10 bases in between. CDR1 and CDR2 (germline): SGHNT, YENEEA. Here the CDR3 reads CASSLRGGQAFF. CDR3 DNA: TGTGCCAGCAGCTTAAGGGGAGGGCAAGCTTTCTTT.

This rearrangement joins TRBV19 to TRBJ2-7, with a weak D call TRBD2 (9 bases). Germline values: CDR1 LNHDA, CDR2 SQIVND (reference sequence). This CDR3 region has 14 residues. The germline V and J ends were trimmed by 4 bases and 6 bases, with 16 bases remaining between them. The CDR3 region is CASSTAGGTGEQYF. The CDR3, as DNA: TGTGCCAGTAGTACCGCGGGGGGGACAGGCGAGCAGTACTTC.

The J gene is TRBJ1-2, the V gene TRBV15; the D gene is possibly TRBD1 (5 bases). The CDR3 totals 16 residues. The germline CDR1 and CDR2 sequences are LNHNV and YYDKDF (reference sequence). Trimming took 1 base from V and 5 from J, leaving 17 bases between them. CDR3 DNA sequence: TGTGCCACCAGCAGAGTTCTCACCGGGACTCAGTATGGCTACACCTTC. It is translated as CATSRVLTGTQYGYTF.

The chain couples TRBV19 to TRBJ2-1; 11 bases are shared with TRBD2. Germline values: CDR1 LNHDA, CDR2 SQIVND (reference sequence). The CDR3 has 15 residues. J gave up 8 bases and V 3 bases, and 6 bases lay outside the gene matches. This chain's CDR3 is CASSMVTSGRYEQFF. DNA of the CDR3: TGTGCCAGTAGTATGGTAACTAGCGGGAGATATGAGCAGTTCTTC.